Below, one T cell receptor (beta chain) is given with its context. The entry originates in a study of human T cells and chemical hapten exposure. Study-level background: Patch testing was performed with 0.01% DPC on the upper back, with reading at 6 days. Variation in per-sample TCR yields came mainly from small pooled library volume differences.

Trimming cost V 8 bases and J 3 bases, with 14 bases left between them. This CDR3 has 13 amino acids. CDR1 and CDR2 (germline): ENHRY, SYGVKD. Using its own MiXCR run on the RACE reads, TCRdb lists one record per CDR3 protein. This sample has 100,000 to 120,000 distinct CDR3 sequences; less than 45% occur once, and the top ten carry around 2.5%. Time point indicated: patch test 3, about 24 weeks after DPC sensitization. Specified treatment: therapeutic diphenylcyclopropenone sensitization with weekly scalp DPC. Blood collection took place prior to placing each patch test. Total RNA was extracted from unfractionated whole blood.

The sample was whole blood, taken in connection with sensitization to the hapten diphenylcyclopropenone (DPC). The clonotype was recovered from a man in his forties with alopecia areata. Some clones in this sample may be carry-over from other donors' samples. V and J are TRBV10-3 and TRBJ2-7; D not resolved. CDR3 DNA: TGTGCCATCGCCCCTGAGGACGACTACGAGCAGTACTTC. Amino acids: CAIAPEDDYEQYF.